Listed below are T cell receptor beta chains from one sample, sequenced in a study of T cell changes during pregnancy in multiple sclerosis. Sequencing used immunoSEQ multiplex PCR; TCRdb keeps in-frame clones, though not all of them. The sample holds about 41,000 clones; 90% to 95% are singletons and the top ten take 6.5% to 8.5%. The sample in question was CD8+ T cells from peripheral blood mononuclear cells, obtained in the third trimester of pregnancy. These receptors came from a female donor with multiple sclerosis, enrolled in a pregnancy study. Each CDR3 is given with its conserved first and last residue. The D gene is left open where the match is weak. Clone size is shown for a subset of rows, as once, few, many or a class of expanded clone.

abundance,j_gene,d_gene,v_gene,CDR3nt,CDR3aa
.,TRBJ1-1,.,TRBV30,TGTGCCTGGAGTGAGAATGCGCTCACTGAAGCTTTCTTT,CAWSENALTEAFF
.,TRBJ2-6,.,TRBV7-9,TGTGCCAGCAGCCCCCCGGGACAAGCCTCTGGGGCCAACGTCCTGACTTTC,CASSPPGQASGANVLTF
once,TRBJ1-1,.,TRBV15,TGTGCCACCAGCAGAGATCAGGGTTATACTGAAGCTTTCTTT,CATSRDQGYTEAFF
.,TRBJ1-1,.,TRBV4-1,TGCGCCAGCAGCCGAGGACTTGGGGTCACTGAAGCTTTCTTT,CASSRGLGVTEAFF
.,TRBJ2-7,TRBD2,TRBV4-1,TGCGCCAGCAGCCAAGGGGGAGGGTTCGAGCAGTACTTC,CASSQGGGFEQYF
.,TRBJ1-2,.,TRBV28,TGTGCCAGCACGGGGGGCAATTTAGACGATGGCTACACCTTC,CASTGGNLDDGYTF
.,TRBJ2-7,TRBD2,TRBV14,TGTGCCAGCAGCCAAGATGGGGGGGTTTACGAGCAGTACTTC,CASSQDGGVYEQYF
.,TRBJ2-3,.,TRBV6-5,TGTGCCAGCAGTTACTCGGTAGGGGTCCCCACAGATACGCAGTATTTT,CASSYSVGVPTDTQYF
.,TRBJ2-5,.,TRBV7-9,TGTGCCAGCAATTGGGGGGATCAAGAGACCCAGTACTTC,CASNWGDQETQYF
few,TRBJ1-1,.,TRBV27,TGTGCCAGCAGTTTATCCGGGACTAGGAACACTGAAGCTTTCTTT,CASSLSGTRNTEAFF
once,TRBJ2-5,.,TRBV11-2,TGTGCCAGCAGCCTTGGACTTGTGCGCGGGGACCAGTACTTC,CASSLGLVRGDQYF
.,TRBJ2-3,TRBD2,TRBV6-1,TGTGCCACCGGGGGGAGGGAAGAGGATACGCAGTATTTT,CATGGREEDTQYF
.,TRBJ1-2,.,TRBV11-2,TGTGCCAGCAGCCGGGGATTATATGGCTACACCTTC,CASSRGLYGYTF
.,TRBJ2-1,TRBD2,TRBV7-9,TGTGCCAGCAGCTCGACTAGCGGTATTCCAAGCTCCTACAATGAGCAGTTCTTC,CASSSTSGIPSSYNEQFF
.,TRBJ2-1,TRBD2,TRBV7-9,TGTGCCAGCAGCGCCCGACTAGCGGGGGAATACAATGAGCAGTTCTTC,CASSARLAGEYNEQFF
.,TRBJ2-2,TRBD1,TRBV9,TGTGCCAGCAGCACCGGGACAGCAAACACCGGGGAGCTGTTTTTT,CASSTGTANTGELFF
.,TRBJ1-4,.,TRBV27,TGTGCCAGCAGCTACACCCTCGCGGGGAAACTGTTTTTT,CASSYTLAGKLFF
.,TRBJ2-1,.,TRBV9,TGTGCCAGCAGCGTAGATTTACTACCCGCCAATGAGCAGTTCTTC,CASSVDLLPANEQFF
.,TRBJ2-3,TRBD2,TRBV28,TGTGCCAGCAGTTTGCCCGGGACTACTCTTAGCACAGATACGCAGTATTTT,CASSLPGTTLSTDTQYF
.,TRBJ2-7,.,TRBV18,TGTGCCAGCTCACCGGAATCGGGAGCCCCCTCCTACGAGCAGTACTTC,CASSPESGAPSYEQYF
.,TRBJ1-2,TRBD1,TRBV19,TGTGCCAGTAGTATGGTATTGGAACAGGGGCCCTATGGCTACACCTTC,CASSMVLEQGPYGYTF